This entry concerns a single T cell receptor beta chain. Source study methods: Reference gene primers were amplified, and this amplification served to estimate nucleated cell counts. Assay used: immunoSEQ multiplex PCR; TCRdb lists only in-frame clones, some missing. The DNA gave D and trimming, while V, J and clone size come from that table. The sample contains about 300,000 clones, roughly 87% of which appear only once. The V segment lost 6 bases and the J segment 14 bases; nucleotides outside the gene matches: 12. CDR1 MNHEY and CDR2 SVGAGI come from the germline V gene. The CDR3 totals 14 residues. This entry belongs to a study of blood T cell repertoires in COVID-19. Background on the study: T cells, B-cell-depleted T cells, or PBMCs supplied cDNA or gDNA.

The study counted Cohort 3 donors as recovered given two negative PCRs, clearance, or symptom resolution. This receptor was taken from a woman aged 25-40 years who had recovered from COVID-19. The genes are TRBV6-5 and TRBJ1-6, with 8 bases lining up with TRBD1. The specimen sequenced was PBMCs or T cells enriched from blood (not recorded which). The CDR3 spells CASSPGGTGVTLHF. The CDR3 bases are TGTGCCAGCAGCCCCGGGGGGACAGGCGTAACCCTCCACTTT.